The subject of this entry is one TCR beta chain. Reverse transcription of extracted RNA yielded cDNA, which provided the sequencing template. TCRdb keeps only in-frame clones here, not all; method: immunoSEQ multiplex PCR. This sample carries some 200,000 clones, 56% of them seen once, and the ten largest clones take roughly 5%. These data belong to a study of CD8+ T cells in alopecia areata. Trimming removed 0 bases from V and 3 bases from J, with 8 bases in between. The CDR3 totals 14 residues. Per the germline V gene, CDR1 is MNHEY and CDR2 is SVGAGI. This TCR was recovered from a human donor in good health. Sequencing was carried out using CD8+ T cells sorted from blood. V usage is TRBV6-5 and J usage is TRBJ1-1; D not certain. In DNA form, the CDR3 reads TGTGCCAGCAGTTACTCGTTGAGGGACACTGAAGCTTTCTTT. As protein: CASSYSLRDTEAFF.